The source of this T cell receptor (beta chain) is a study of Ad26.COV2.S vaccination and SARS-CoV-2 variants. The overall study: Recipients of Ad26.COV2.S got it intramuscularly, once or twice 56 days apart. Study outcomes and limitations: Vaccine recipients surpassed placebo recipients in spike-specific TCR breadth. Responses of spike-specific T cells (both CD8+ and CD4+) reportedly showed substantial breadth after vaccination.

Germline lookup yields CDR1 SNHLY and CDR2 FYNNEI. Trimming cost V 3 bases and J 0 bases, with 5 bases left between them. This CDR3 comprises 13 residues. As for treatment: around 19 received Ad26.COV2.S at low or high dose, single or two shots; roughly 5 received placebo; per-sample allocation not given. Sampling took place 63 days after the first vaccine or placebo injection. As regards this clone: As yet, its antigen is unknown. The sample carries other DNA sequences with the same CDR3.

The repertoire was sequenced with immunoSEQ multiplex PCR; TCRdb's copy has only in-frame clones and lacks some. The sample has about 370,000 clones, around nine tenths seen once. Sequencing was performed on peripheral blood, taken in a trial of Ad26.COV2.S vaccine versus placebo. The receptor comes from a person aged 18-60 years who received the Ad26.COV2.S COVID-19 vaccine or a placebo. The genes are TRBV2 and TRBJ2-5; D uncertain. CDR3 in amino acids: CASSDGYQETQYF. The CDR3 DNA follows: TGTGCCAGCAGTGATGGGTACCAAGAGACCCAGTACTTC.